The rows below give T cell receptor beta chains drawn from one sample of a study of T cell repertoires in cytomegalovirus infection. TCRdb called the reads again in MiXCR, with one record for every CDR3 protein. The sample yields 500,000 or so distinct CDR3 sequences, approximately 17% seen once. Sample: CD8+ T cells from PBMCs. All receptors derive from a human donor in good health (CMV status not recorded). Some clones in this sample may be carry-over from other donors' samples. CDR3s include the opening cysteine and the closing phenylalanine or tryptophan.

j_call v_call cdr3_aa
TRBJ1-5 TRBV27 CASGREPQHF
TRBJ2-3 TRBV6-1 CASSRRGRVYGTDTQYF
TRBJ2-5 TRBV27 CASSLLSWGRDKETQYF
TRBJ1-5 TRBV28 CASSLGSRDPDQPQHF
TRBJ2-7 TRBV5-6 CASSPTSPMTSYEQYF
TRBJ2-5 TRBV6-5 CASKRTSGGQETQYF
TRBJ2-1 TRBV7-9 CASSSTEKGPYNEQFF
TRBJ2-1 TRBV19 CASSPFSGGADEQFF
TRBJ2-3 TRBV20-1 CSATSGGESTDTQYF
TRBJ2-1 TRBV11-2 CASSLGPREAEQFF
TRBJ2-1 TRBV7-9 CASQVRGSDSYNEQFF
TRBJ1-2 TRBV2 CASSSSPAVMKYSSYGYTF
TRBJ2-3 TRBV3-1 CASSQEIGAGQTRDTQYF
TRBJ2-3 TRBV27 CASSLYAPWDGQNTQYF
TRBJ2-7 TRBV7-9 CASRSEGAQEQYF
TRBJ1-1 TRBV20-1 CSASPGTGNTEAFF
TRBJ1-1 TRBV6-5 CASSYFPGQGSNTEAFF
TRBJ2-7 TRBV28 CASSLNLSYEQYF